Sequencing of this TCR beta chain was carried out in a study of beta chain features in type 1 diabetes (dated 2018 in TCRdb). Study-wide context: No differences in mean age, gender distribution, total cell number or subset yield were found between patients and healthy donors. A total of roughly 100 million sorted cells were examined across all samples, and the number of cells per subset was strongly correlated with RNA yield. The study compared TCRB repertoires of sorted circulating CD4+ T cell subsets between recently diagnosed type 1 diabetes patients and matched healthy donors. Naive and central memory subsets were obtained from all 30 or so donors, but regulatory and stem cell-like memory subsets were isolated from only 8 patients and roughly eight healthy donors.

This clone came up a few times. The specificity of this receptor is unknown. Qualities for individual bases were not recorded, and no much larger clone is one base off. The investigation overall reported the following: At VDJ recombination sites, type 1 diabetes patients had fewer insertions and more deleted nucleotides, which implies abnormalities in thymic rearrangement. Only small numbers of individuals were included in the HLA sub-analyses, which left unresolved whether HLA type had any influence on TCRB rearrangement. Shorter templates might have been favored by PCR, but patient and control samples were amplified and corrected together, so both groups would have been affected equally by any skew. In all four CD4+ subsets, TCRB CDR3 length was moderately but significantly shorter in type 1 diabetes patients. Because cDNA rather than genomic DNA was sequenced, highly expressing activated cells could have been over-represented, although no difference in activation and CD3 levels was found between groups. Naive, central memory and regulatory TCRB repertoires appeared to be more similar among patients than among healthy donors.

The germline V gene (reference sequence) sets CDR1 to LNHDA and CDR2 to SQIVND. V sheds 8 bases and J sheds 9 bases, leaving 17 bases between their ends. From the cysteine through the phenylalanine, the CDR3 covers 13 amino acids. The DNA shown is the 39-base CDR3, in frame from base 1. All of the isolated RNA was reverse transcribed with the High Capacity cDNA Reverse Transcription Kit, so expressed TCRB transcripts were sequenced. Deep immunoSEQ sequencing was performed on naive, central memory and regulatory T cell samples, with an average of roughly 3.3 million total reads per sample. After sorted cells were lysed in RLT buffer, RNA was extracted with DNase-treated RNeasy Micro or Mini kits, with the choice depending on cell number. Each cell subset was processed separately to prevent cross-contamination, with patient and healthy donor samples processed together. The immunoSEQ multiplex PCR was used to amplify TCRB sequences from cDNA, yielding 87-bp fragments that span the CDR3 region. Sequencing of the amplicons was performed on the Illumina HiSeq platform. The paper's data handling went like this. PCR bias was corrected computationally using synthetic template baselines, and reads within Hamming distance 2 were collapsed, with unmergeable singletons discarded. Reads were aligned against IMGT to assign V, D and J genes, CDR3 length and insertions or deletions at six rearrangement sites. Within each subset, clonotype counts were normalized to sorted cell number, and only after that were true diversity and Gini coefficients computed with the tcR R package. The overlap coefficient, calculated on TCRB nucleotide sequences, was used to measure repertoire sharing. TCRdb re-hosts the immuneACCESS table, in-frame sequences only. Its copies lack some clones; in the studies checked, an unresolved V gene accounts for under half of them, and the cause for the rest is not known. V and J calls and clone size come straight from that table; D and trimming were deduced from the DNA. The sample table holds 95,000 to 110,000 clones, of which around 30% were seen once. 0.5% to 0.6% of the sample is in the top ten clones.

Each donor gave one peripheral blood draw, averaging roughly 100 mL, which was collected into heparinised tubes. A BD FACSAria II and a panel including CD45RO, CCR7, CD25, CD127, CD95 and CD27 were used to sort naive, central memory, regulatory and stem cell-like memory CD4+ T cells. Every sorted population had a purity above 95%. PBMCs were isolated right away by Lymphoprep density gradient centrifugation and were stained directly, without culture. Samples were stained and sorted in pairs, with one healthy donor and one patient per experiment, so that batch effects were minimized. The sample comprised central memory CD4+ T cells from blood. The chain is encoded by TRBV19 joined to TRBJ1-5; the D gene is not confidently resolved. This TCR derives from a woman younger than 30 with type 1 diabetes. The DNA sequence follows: TGTGCCAGTTCCGGGCGGGTGCGGACGCCCCAGCATTTT. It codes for CASSGRVRTPQHF.